This T cell receptor (beta chain) was retrieved from a study of blood T cell repertoires in COVID-19. Study-level background: The cDNA or gDNA used as material had been derived from T cells, B-cell-depleted T cells, or PBMCs.

The V gene's germline CDR1 is LNHDA and CDR2 SQIVND (reference sequence). CDR3 length: 11 residues. V was clipped by 5 bases and J by 2 bases, with 4 bases between them. Clones were sequenced by immunoSEQ multiplex PCR, and TCRdb holds only the in-frame ones, with some missing. The sample contains tens of thousands of clones, over 70% of which appear only once. V gene TRBV19 combines with J gene TRBJ2-7; no reliable D call. The material sequenced was peripheral blood. The TCR comes from a man between 65 and 85 years old with acute or convalescent COVID-19. CDR3: CASSGTYEQYF. DNA for the CDR3: TGTGCCAGTAGTGGCACCTACGAGCAGTACTTC.